Listed below are T cell receptor beta chains from one sample, sequenced in a study of blood T cell repertoires in COVID-19. Using immunoSEQ multiplex PCR, the repertoire was profiled, and TCRdb retains in-frame clones only, with some absent. The table includes tens of thousands of clones, approximately 87% detected once. The material sequenced was peripheral blood. The receptors shown here come from a human donor in a cohort sampled during active COVID-19. CDR3s include the opening cysteine and the closing phenylalanine or tryptophan. D genes are given only for firm matches. Not all rows give a size; the values are once, few, many and, for expanded clones, a class.

D gene | clone size | J gene | V gene | CDR3 DNA | CDR3 protein
. | . | TRBJ2-2 | TRBV7-8 | TGTGCCAGCAGCATTAACAGGGCGGCCACCGGGGAGCTGTTTTTT | CASSINRAATGELFF
TRBD2 | . | TRBJ2-1 | TRBV9 | TGTGCCAGCAGCGTTGGTGCGACTAGCGGGAGGTTCTACAATGAGCAGTTCTTC | CASSVGATSGRFYNEQFF
. | . | TRBJ1-4 | TRBV19 | TGTGCCAGTAGTTCCCGGACTGTTGAAAAACTGTTTTTT | CASSSRTVEKLFF
. | . | TRBJ2-7 | TRBV28 | TGTGCCAGCATGGCAGGGGCGTACGAGCAGTACTTC | CASMAGAYEQYF
. | . | TRBJ1-2 | TRBV19 | TGTGCCAGTAGGAATCGGGGAAGCGATGGCTACACCTTC | CASRNRGSDGYTF
TRBD1 | . | TRBJ1-5 | TRBV19 | TGTGCCACAAACTATGGACAGGCTTCTCAGCCCCAGCATTTT | CATNYGQASQPQHF
TRBD1 | once | TRBJ1-2 | TRBV19 | TGTGCCAGTAGTAGAGACAGGGAAATCGGCTATGGCTACACCTTC | CASSRDREIGYGYTF
. | . | TRBJ1-2 | TRBV5-1 | TGCGCCAGCAGCCCAGGGGACTATGGCTACACCTTC | CASSPGDYGYTF
. | . | TRBJ1-2 | TRBV28 | TGTGCCAGCAATCAGTTGGGGCCTCAGGGCTATGGCTACACCTTC | CASNQLGPQGYGYTF
TRBD1 | . | TRBJ1-1 | TRBV14 | TGTGCCAGCAGCCGAGGGACAGTGGGGACTGAAGCTTTCTTT | CASSRGTVGTEAFF
. | . | TRBJ2-3 | TRBV6-4 | TGTGCCAGCAGTAAGGACTACCTACCCACAGATACGCAGTATTTT | CASSKDYLPTDTQYF
TRBD2 | . | TRBJ2-7 | TRBV18 | TGTGCCAGCTCACCTAGCGGGGGGGCCTCCTACGAGCAGTACTTC | CASSPSGGASYEQYF
. | . | TRBJ1-1 | TRBV3-1/TRBV3-2 | TGTGCCAGCAGCGACGCCGGGGTGAACACTGAAGCTTTCTTT | CASSDAGVNTEAFF
TRBD1 | . | TRBJ2-6 | TRBV3-1/TRBV3-2 | TGTGCCAGCAGCCCCGGGACAGCGCTTACGGACTCTGGGGCCAACGTCCTGACTTTC | CASSPGTALTDSGANVLTF
. | . | TRBJ1-1 | TRBV4-2 | TGTGCCAGCAGCCTGGGGGGAATATCTAACACTGAAGCTTTCTTT | CASSLGGISNTEAFF
TRBD1 | . | TRBJ2-7 | TRBV11-2 | TGTGCCAGCAGCTTAAGACAGGGGGGATACGAGCAGTACTTC | CASSLRQGGYEQYF
. | . | TRBJ2-3 | TRBV6-4 | TGTGCCAGCAGTGACTCGTGGCAGGCGACGACAGATACGCAGTATTTT | CASSDSWQATTDTQYF
. | few | TRBJ2-5 | TRBV9 | TGTGCCAGCAGCGTGGCGGACAACCAAGAGACCCAGTACTTC | CASSVADNQETQYF
TRBD1 | . | TRBJ1-6 | TRBV18 | TGTGCCAGCTCAGGGACAGGGGCTAATTCACCCCTCCACTTT | CASSGTGANSPLHF
TRBD1 | . | TRBJ1-2 | TRBV28 | TGTGCCAGCAGTGAAGGGAGCTCCAGGGGGTTTAACTATGGCTACACCTTC | CASSEGSSRGFNYGYTF
. | . | TRBJ1-2 | TRBV7-3 | TGTGCCAGCAGCCCTCGCGCAGGGTGGGACTATGGCTACACCTTC | CASSPRAGWDYGYTF
TRBD1 | . | TRBJ1-1 | TRBV19 | TGTGCCAGTAGTATGTGGGGGACAGGGACTGAAGCTTTCTTT | CASSMWGTGTEAFF
. | . | TRBJ2-5 | TRBV5-4 | TGTGCCAGCAGCTTGGCAGGGCCGAGGACCCAGTACTTC | CASSLAGPRTQYF
. | . | TRBJ2-2 | TRBV5-6 | TGTGCCAGCAGCTTGTATTACAGGAGCGCGGACACCGGGGAGCTGTTTTTT | CASSLYYRSADTGELFF
TRBD1 | few | TRBJ1-1 | TRBV6-1 | TGTGCCAGCAGTGAATCCGGGACAGGGGGTTTTGCCGCTTTCTTT | CASSESGTGGFAAFF
TRBD2 | . | TRBJ2-1 | TRBV28 | TGTGCCAGCAGACCCGGACTAGCGGGAGAGTCGTACAATGAGCAGTTCTTC | CASRPGLAGESYNEQFF
TRBD2 | . | TRBJ2-1 | TRBV10-1 | TGCGCCACCGGGGGGATTAGCGGGAGGGCTTTTCGGAATGAGCAGTTCTTC | CATGGISGRAFRNEQFF
. | few | TRBJ2-7 | TRBV11-2 | TGTGCCAGCAGCACGGGACTTGGAAGCGAGCAGTACTTC | CASSTGLGSEQYF
TRBD2 | . | TRBJ2-3 | TRBV11-2 | TGTGCCAGCAGCCCTGGGACTAGCGGAACAGATACGCAGTATTTT | CASSPGTSGTDTQYF
TRBD2 | once | TRBJ2-2 | TRBV5-1 | TGCGCCAGCAGCTTGGAAGGGACTACATACGCCGGGGAGCTGTTTTTT | CASSLEGTTYAGELFF
TRBD1 | . | TRBJ1-1 | TRBV7-2 | TGTGCCAGCAGCTCCTGGGCAGGGGGCATCACTGAAGCTTTCTTT | CASSSWAGGITEAFF
TRBD1 | . | TRBJ2-3 | TRBV13 | TGTGCCAGCAGCGGGTCCCGGGACAGGGGTCGAGTGGGCACAGATACGCAGTATTTT | CASSGSRDRGRVGTDTQYF
TRBD1 | . | TRBJ1-5 | TRBV15 | TGTGCCACAGGGACAGGGAGATCCAGCAATCAGCCCCAGCATTTT | CATGTGRSSNQPQHF
. | few | TRBJ1-5 | TRBV19 | TGTGCCAGTAGCCCTACCCAAGGTCCAGGGAACGATCAGCCCCAGCATTTT | CASSPTQGPGNDQPQHF
. | once | TRBJ2-3 | TRBV9 | TGTGCCAGCAGCGTAGGGGGTGCGGGTCTGGGCACAGATACGCAGTATTTT | CASSVGGAGLGTDTQYF
. | few | TRBJ2-1 | TRBV4-1 | TGCGCCAGCAGCCAAGATCCCAGTGGGGCCGGTCACTACAATGAGCAGTTCTTC | CASSQDPSGAGHYNEQFF
TRBD1 | . | TRBJ1-6 | TRBV3-1/TRBV3-2 | TGTGCCAGCAGCCTGGGACAGGGTAGTTCACCCCTCCACTTT | CASSLGQGSSPLHF
TRBD1 | . | TRBJ2-1 | TRBV20-1 | TGCAGTGCTAGTCGGGACAGCTCCTACAATGAGCAGTTCTTC | CSASRDSSYNEQFF
. | . | TRBJ2-4 | TRBV28 | TGTGCCAGCAGTTTATTCGGTTCTTCAACCAAAAACATTCAGTACTTC | CASSLFGSSTKNIQYF
TRBD2 | once | TRBJ2-7 | TRBV10-3 | TGTGCCATCAGACCCGGGACTAGCGGAAATTACGAGCAGTACTTC | CAIRPGTSGNYEQYF
TRBD1 | . | TRBJ2-5 | TRBV7-7 | TGTGCTAGCAGCCCCGACAGGGGAATTTTGGAGACCCAGTACTTC | CASSPDRGILETQYF
. | few | TRBJ1-3 | TRBV30 | TGTGCCTGGAGCCTTTCTGGAAACACCATATATTTT | CAWSLSGNTIYF
TRBD2 | . | TRBJ2-1 | TRBV27 | TGTGCCAGCAGTGCGAGCGGGGGGGCTCTCAATGAGCAGTTCTTC | CASSASGGALNEQFF
. | . | TRBJ1-1 | TRBV11-2 | TGTGCCAGCAGCTTACTGGGAGGAACTGAAGCTTTCTTT | CASSLLGGTEAFF
TRBD2 | . | TRBJ2-1 | TRBV7-3 | TGTGCCAGCAGCCCCCTAGCGGGGTCGATCGATGAGCAGTTCTTC | CASSPLAGSIDEQFF
. | . | TRBJ1-1 | TRBV6-5 | TGTGCCAGCAGTTACTCGACAGACACTGAAGCTTTCTTT | CASSYSTDTEAFF
TRBD2 | . | TRBJ2-6 | TRBV7-2 | TGTGCCAGCAGCTCGGTAGCGGGGGCTGGGGCCAACGTCCTGACTTTC | CASSSVAGAGANVLTF
TRBD1 | . | TRBJ2-7 | TRBV7-2 | TGTGCCAGCAGCTCCAAGACAGGGATATCCTACGAGCAGTACTTC | CASSSKTGISYEQYF
. | . | TRBJ2-2 | TRBV18 | TGTGCCAGCTCACCACGTGTAGCGAGCGGGGAGCTGTTTTTT | CASSPRVASGELFF
. | . | TRBJ2-2 | TRBV18 | TGTGCCAGCTCACTGAGGCAGGGCGACACCGGGGAGCTGTTTTTT | CASSLRQGDTGELFF
. | . | TRBJ1-6 | TRBV9 | TGTGCCAGCAGCGCGGCAGGGGTTGAAAATTCACCCCTCCACTTT | CASSAAGVENSPLHF
TRBD1 | once | TRBJ1-6 | TRBV2 | TGTGCCAGCGGGGGACAGTTCAATTCACCCCTCCACTTT | CASGGQFNSPLHF
. | . | TRBJ2-2 | TRBV7-9 | TGTGCCAGCAGCTTTAACAGGAACACCGGGGAGCTGTTTTTT | CASSFNRNTGELFF
TRBD1 | . | TRBJ2-7 | TRBV5-1 | TGCGCCAGCTCCCCCCCGAGGGCAGGGGGCGAGGAGCAGTACTTC | CASSPPRAGGEEQYF